These 5 T cell receptor beta chains were all obtained from the same sample, sequenced in a study of T cells in Graves' hyperthyroidism and ophthalmopathy. There were TCR beta CDR3 regions amplified from RNA transcripts. Carried out on the TCR CDR3, a first-round RT-PCR used the HTBI primer set. TCRdb recomputed calls from the multiplex PCR reads with MiXCR, one row per CDR3 protein. The data contain around 260,000 distinct CDR3 sequences, less than 30% of them singletons. Specimen: blood. Receptor source: a middle-aged man with Graves' hyperthyroidism that later progressed to Graves' ophthalmopathy.

This clonotype was recorded many times. CDR3 region: CASSVSGLFNTGELFF. The CDR3 DNA is TGTGCCAGCAGCGTGTCCGGACTTTTCAACACCGGGGAGCTGTTTTTT. V is TRBV9 and J is TRBJ2-2; a weak D match, TRBD2 (5 bases). Germline V gives CDR1 SGDLS, CDR2 YYNGEE. The CDR3 has 16 amino acids. V shed 2 bases and J shed 2 bases, with 13 bases lying between them. The full variable domain, rest sourced from reference TRBV9 and TRBJ2-2, is DSGVTQTPKHLITATGQRVTLRCSPRSGDLSVYWYQQSLDQGLQFLIQYYNGEERAKGNILERFSAQQFPDLHSELNLSSLELGDSALYFCASSVSGLFNTGELFFGEGSRLTVL.

J is TRBJ2-3 and V is TRBV6-1; TRBD2 might be the D (5 bases). CDR1 MNHNS and CDR2 SASEGT come from the germline V gene. Trimming cost V 5 bases and J 6 bases, with 9 bases left between them. CDR3 size: 12 residues. CDR3 sequence (DNA): TGTGCCAGCAGTCTTAGCGTGGATACGCAGTATTTT. Protein product: CASSLSVDTQYF.

V and J are TRBV6-1 and TRBJ1-2, with a weak D call TRBD1 (5 bases). The germline gives CDR1 MNHNS, CDR2 SASEGT. V gave up 2 bases and J gave up 4 bases, with 11 bases separating them. The CDR3 sequence is 14 residues long. For the CDR3, the DNA is TGTGCCAGCAGTGAACAGGTGACAGTCTATGGCTACACCTTC. Protein sequence: CASSEQVTVYGYTF.

This clonotype was counted many times. The chain couples TRBV9 to TRBJ2-2, with TRBD2 matching over 8 bases. Germline V lookup: CDR1 SGDLS, CDR2 YYNGEE. This CDR3 is built from 14 residues. With V trimmed by 7 bases and J by 0 bases, 2 bases remained unmatched. CDR3 sequence reads: CASGLAPNTGELFF. CDR3 bases: TGTGCCAGCGGACTAGCCCCGAACACCGGGGAGCTGTTTTTT.

The V gene is TRBV29-1, the J gene TRBJ2-5, with D possibly being TRBD2 (6 bases). The CDR3 is 9 residues long. V was clipped by 6 bases and J by 13 bases, with 12 bases between them. The germline gives CDR1 SQVTM, CDR2 ANQGSEA. The CDR3 coding sequence is TGCAGCGTGGGGACTCCGACGTACTTC. Translation: CSVGTPTYF.